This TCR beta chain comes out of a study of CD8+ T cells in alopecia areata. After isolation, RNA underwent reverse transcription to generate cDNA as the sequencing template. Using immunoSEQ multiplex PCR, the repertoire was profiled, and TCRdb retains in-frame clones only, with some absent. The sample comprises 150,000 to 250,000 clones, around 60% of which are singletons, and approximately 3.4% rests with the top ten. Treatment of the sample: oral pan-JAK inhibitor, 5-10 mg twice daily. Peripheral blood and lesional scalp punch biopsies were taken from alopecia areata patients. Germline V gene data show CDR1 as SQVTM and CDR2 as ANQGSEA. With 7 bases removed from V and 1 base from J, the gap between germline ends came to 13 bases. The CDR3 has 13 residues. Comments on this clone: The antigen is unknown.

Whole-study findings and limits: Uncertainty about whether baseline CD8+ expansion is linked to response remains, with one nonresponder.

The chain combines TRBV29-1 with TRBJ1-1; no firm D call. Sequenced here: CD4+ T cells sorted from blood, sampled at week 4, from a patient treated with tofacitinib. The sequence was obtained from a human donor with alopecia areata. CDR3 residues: CSGSVEENTEAFF. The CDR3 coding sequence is TGCAGCGGGTCGGTTGAGGAGAACACTGAAGCTTTCTTT.